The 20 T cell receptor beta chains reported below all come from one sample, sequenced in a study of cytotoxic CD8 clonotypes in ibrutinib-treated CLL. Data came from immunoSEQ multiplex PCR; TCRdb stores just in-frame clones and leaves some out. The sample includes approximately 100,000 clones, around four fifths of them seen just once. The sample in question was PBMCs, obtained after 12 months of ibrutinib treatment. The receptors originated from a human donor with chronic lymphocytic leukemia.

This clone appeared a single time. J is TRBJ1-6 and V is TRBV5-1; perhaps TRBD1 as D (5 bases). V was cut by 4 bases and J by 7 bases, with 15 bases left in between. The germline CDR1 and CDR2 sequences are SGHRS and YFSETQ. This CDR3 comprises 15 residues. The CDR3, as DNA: TGCGCCAGCAGCCCCCTATCCGGGGGAAATTCACCCCTCCACTTT. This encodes CASSPLSGGNSPLHF.

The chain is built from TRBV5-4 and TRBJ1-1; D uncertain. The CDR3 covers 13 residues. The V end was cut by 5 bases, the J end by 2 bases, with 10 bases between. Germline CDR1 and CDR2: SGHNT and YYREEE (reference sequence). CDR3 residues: CASSLQSNTEAFF. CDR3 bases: TGTGCCAGCAGTCTACAGAGCAACACTGAAGCTTTCTTT.

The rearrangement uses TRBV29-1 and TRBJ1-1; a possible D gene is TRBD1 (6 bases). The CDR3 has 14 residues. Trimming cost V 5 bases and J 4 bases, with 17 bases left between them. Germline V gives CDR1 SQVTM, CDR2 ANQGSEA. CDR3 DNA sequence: TGCAGCGTTATAGAACAGGGTTCGTTCACTGAAGCTTTCTTT. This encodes CSVIEQGSFTEAFF.

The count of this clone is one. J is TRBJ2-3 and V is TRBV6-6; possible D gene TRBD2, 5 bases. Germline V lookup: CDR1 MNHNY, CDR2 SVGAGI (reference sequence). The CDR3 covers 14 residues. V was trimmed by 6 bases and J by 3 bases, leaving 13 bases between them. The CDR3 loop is CASRTRLATDTQYF. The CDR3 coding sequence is TGTGCCAGCAGGACGAGGCTAGCTACAGATACGCAGTATTTT.

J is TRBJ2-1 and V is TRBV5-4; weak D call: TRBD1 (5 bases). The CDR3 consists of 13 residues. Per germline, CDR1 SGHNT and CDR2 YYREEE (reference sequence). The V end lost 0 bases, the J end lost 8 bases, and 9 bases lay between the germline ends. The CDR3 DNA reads TGTGCCAGCAGCTTGGATATAGGGGATGAGCAGTTCTTC. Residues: CASSLDIGDEQFF.

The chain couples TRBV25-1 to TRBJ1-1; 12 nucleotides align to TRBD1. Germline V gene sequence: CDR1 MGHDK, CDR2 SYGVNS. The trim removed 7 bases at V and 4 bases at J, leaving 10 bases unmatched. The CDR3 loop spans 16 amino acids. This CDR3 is CASTEPGQGASTEAFF. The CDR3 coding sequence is TGTGCCAGCACCGAACCGGGACAGGGGGCGAGCACTGAAGCTTTCTTT. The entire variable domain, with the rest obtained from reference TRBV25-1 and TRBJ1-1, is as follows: EADIYQTPRYLVIGTGKKITLECSQTMGHDKMYWYQQDPGMELHLIHYSYGVNSTEKGDLSSESTVSRIRTEHFPLTLESARPSHTSQYLCASTEPGQGASTEAFFGQGTRLTVV.

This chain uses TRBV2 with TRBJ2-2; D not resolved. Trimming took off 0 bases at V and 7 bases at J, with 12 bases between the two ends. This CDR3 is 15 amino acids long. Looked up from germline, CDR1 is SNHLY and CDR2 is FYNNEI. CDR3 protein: CASSEAGTLGGELFF. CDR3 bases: TGTGCCAGCAGTGAAGCAGGAACTTTGGGCGGGGAGCTGTTTTTT.

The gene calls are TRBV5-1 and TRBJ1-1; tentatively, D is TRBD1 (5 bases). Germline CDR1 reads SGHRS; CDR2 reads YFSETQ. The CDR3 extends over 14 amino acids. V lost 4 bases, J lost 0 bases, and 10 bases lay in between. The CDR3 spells CASSLGGVNTEAFF. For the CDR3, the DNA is TGCGCCAGCAGCCTTGGGGGGGTGAACACTGAAGCTTTCTTT.

The CDR3 loop is CASSEVRRSYGYTF. The CDR3 region has the DNA TGCGCCAGCAGTGAGGTTAGGAGAAGCTATGGCTACACCTTC. This chain uses TRBV10-2 with TRBJ1-2; D remains ambiguous. V was cut by 2 bases and J by 4 bases, with 11 bases left in between. The CDR3 is 14 amino acids. Germline V gives CDR1 WSHSY, CDR2 SAAADI.

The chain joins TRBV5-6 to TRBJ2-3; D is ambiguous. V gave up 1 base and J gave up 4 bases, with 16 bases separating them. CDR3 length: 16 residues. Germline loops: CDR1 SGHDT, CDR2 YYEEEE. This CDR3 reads CASSLWSGRSSDTQYF. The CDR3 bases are TGTGCCAGCAGCTTGTGGTCTGGGCGCAGTTCAGATACGCAGTATTTT.

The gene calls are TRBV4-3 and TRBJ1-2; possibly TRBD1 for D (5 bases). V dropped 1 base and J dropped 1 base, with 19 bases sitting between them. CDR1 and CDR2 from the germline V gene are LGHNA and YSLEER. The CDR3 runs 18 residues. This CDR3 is CASSQAQGGSGRNYGYTF. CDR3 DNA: TGCGCCAGCAGCCAAGCCCAGGGAGGTTCGGGGCGTAACTATGGCTACACCTTC.

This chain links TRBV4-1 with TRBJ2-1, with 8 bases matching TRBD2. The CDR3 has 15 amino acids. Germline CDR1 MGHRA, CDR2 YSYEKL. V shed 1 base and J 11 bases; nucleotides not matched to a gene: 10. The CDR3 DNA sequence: TGCGCCAGCAGCCAAGCGGACGCGGGGGGCCCTCAGCAGTTCTTC. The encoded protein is CASSQADAGGPQQFF.

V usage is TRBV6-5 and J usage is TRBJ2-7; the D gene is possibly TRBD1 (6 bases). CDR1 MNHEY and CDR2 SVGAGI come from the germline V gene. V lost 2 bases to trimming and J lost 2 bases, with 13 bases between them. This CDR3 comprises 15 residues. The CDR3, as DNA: TGTGCCAGCAGTTACGGGGGCGAAAGCCCCTACGAGCAGTACTTC. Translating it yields CASSYGGESPYEQYF.

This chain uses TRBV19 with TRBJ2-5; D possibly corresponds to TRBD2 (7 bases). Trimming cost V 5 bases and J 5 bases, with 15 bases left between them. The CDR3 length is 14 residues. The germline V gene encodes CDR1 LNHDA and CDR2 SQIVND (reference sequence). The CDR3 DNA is TGTGCCAGTAGTGGCGGGGGCGGTCGGGAGACCCAGTACTTC. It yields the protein CASSGGGGRETQYF.

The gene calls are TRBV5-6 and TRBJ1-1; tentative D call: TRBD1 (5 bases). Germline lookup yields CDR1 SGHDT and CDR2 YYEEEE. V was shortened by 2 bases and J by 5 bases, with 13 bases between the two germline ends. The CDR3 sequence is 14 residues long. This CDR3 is CASSFYQGGTEAFF. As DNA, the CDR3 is TGTGCCAGCAGCTTCTACCAGGGAGGGACTGAAGCTTTCTTT.

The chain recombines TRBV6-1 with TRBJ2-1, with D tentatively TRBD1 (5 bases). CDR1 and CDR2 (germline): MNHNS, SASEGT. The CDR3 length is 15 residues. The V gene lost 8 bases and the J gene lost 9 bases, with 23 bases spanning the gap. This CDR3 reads CASARVNGREAEQFF. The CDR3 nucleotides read TGTGCCAGCGCGCGAGTGAATGGCAGGGAAGCTGAGCAGTTCTTC.

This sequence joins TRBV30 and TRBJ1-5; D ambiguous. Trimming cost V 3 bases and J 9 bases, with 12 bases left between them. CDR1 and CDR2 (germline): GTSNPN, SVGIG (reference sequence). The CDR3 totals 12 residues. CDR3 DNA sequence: TGTGCCTGGAGGAGATCGGAGGGGCCCCAGCATTTT. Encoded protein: CAWRRSEGPQHF.

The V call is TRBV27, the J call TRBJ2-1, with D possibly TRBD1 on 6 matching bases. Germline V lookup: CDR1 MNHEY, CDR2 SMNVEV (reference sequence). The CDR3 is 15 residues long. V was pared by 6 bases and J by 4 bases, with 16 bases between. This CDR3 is CASRMTGQLYNEQFF. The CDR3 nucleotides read TGTGCCAGCAGGATGACGGGACAATTATACAATGAGCAGTTCTTC.

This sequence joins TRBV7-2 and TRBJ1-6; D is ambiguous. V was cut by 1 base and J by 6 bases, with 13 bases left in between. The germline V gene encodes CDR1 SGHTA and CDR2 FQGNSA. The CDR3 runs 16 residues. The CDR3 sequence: CASSLEAGPGNSPLHF. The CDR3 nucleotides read TGTGCCAGCAGCTTAGAAGCCGGGCCCGGTAATTCACCCCTCCACTTT.

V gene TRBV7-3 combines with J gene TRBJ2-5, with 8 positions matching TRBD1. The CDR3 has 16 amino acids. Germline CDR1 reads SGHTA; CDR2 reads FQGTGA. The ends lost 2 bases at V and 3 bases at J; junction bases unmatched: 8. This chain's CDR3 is CASSLPPVTGEETQYF. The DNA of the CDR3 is TGTGCCAGCAGCTTACCACCGGTGACAGGGGAAGAGACCCAGTACTTC.